Shown below are 10 T cell receptor beta chains from a single sample sequenced in a study of blood T cell repertoires in COVID-19. Assay: immunoSEQ multiplex PCR; the TCRdb copy retains only in-frame clones and omits some. The sample has approximately 220,000 clones, about four fifths seen once. The sample consisted of PBMCs or T cells enriched from blood (not recorded which). These receptors came from a woman in her thirties or forties who had been exposed to COVID-19.

The chain recombines TRBV7-2 with TRBJ1-3; D call uncertain. Looked up from germline, CDR1 is SGHTA and CDR2 is FQGNSA. V lost 3 bases to trimming and J lost 2 bases, with 8 bases between them. CDR3 length: 14 residues. The CDR3 DNA follows: TGTGCCAGCAGCTTCTCTACAGCTGGAAACACCATATATTTT. Amino acid sequence: CASSFSTAGNTIYF.

The genes are TRBV6-5 and TRBJ1-6; 8 bases are a match to TRBD1. Looked up from germline, CDR1 is MNHEY and CDR2 is SVGAGI. The V segment lost 6 bases and the J segment 6 bases; nucleotides outside the gene matches: 4. The CDR3 is 14 amino acids. The CDR3 region has the DNA TGTGCCAGCAGGTCAGGGGGCGGTAATTCACCCCTCCACTTT. It encodes CASRSGGGNSPLHF.

The genes are TRBV25-1 and TRBJ1-2, with D uncertain. CDR1 is MGHDK and CDR2 is SYGVNS in the germline V gene. Trimming shortened V by 10 bases and J by 5 bases, and 5 bases separated the two germline ends. The length of the CDR3 is 9 residues. CDR3 in DNA: TGTGCCAACCAGTATGGCTACACCTTC. It translates to CANQYGYTF.

The chain uses TRBV5-6 and TRBJ1-5, with D possibly TRBD1 on 5 matching bases. V dropped 1 base and J dropped 4 bases, with 15 bases sitting between them. The germline CDR1 and CDR2 sequences are SGHDT and YYEEEE. The CDR3 extends over 16 amino acids. CDR3 protein: CASSLTRAGKNQPQHF. The CDR3 coding sequence is TGTGCCAGCAGCTTGACCAGGGCAGGGAAAAATCAGCCCCAGCATTTT.

The chain recombines TRBV30 with TRBJ1-1; D gene ambiguous. The V end lost 3 bases, the J end lost 2 bases, and 7 bases lay between the germline ends. CDR1 and CDR2 from the germline V gene are GTSNPN and SVGIG (reference sequence). The CDR3 contains 12 residues. The CDR3 sequence is CAWRAGNTEAFF. As DNA, the CDR3 is TGTGCCTGGAGAGCGGGTAACACTGAAGCTTTCTTT.

The rearrangement joins TRBV7-6 to TRBJ1-1; no firm D call. The CDR3 contains 15 residues. The germline CDR1 and CDR2 sequences are SGHVS and FNYEAQ. V was pared by 5 bases and J by 1 base, with 14 bases between. The CDR3 DNA sequence: TGTGCCAGCAGCCCCCGCCTGGGCTGGAACACTGAAGCTTTCTTT. It yields the protein CASSPRLGWNTEAFF.

The J gene is TRBJ1-2, the V gene TRBV6-2 or TRBV6-3; D perhaps matches TRBD1 (6 bases). The CDR3 has 13 amino acids. Germline CDR1 reads MNHEY; CDR2 reads SVGEGT. Trimming pared 0 bases from V and 6 bases from J, leaving 8 bases between. For the CDR3, the DNA is TGTGCCAGCAGTTACTCGGGGGCTAATGGCTACACCTTC. Translating it yields CASSYSGANGYTF.

This chain links TRBV27 with TRBJ1-5, with D perhaps matching TRBD1 (5 bases). This CDR3 has 14 amino acids. In germline, CDR1 is MNHEY, CDR2 SMNVEV (reference sequence). V gave up 3 bases and J gave up 7 bases, with 13 bases separating them. The CDR3 DNA reads TGTGCCAGCAGTTTTTGGGGGGATGGGCAGCCCCAGCATTTT. Protein sequence: CASSFWGDGQPQHF.

The DNA for the CDR3 is TGTGCCAGCAGTTTAGCGGTAGGGGGAAGCAATCAGCCCCAGCATTTT. Translated: CASSLAVGGSNQPQHF. The gene calls are TRBV28 and TRBJ1-5, with D perhaps TRBD1 (6 bases). Germline CDR1 is MDHEN and CDR2 is SYDVKM. V was pared by 2 bases and J by 1 base, with 12 bases between. The length of the CDR3 is 16 residues. Full variable domain (rest looked up from reference TRBV28 and TRBJ1-5): DVKVTQSSRYLVKRTGEKVFLECVQDMDHENMFWYRQDPGLGLRLIYFSYDVKMKEKGDIPEGYSVSREKKERFSLILESASTNQTSMYLCASSLAVGGSNQPQHFGDGTRLSIL.

V gene TRBV28 combines with J gene TRBJ1-1; no reliable D call. Trimming cost V 2 bases and J 0 bases, with 7 bases left between them. The CDR3 is 14 residues long. Looked up from germline, CDR1 is MDHEN and CDR2 is SYDVKM. CDR3 in DNA: TGTGCCAGCAGTTTAATACGGTTGAACACTGAAGCTTTCTTT. As protein: CASSLIRLNTEAFF.